Sequencing of this TCR beta chain was carried out in a study of cytomegalovirus exposure and HLA in healthy donors. As regards this clone: The antigen remains undetermined. The same CDR3 also results from other DNA sequences found in this sample.

This PCR relied on a set of 60 Vbeta primers and 13 Jbeta primers. The assay was immunoSEQ multiplex PCR, and TCRdb's table has in-frame clones only and misses some. Of around 190,000 clones in the sample, 84% were seen once. The J segment lost 3 bases and the V segment lost 4 bases, leaving 6 bases of the junction unmatched. CDR1 and CDR2 from the germline V gene are SGHRS and YFSETQ. This CDR3 region has 16 residues. Study-level findings and limits: Within an earlier analysis, most TCR beta V segments proved productive either about 90% or about 30% of the time.

Sequencing used PBMCs. The chain links TRBV5-1 to TRBJ2-1; 11 bases are shared with TRBD1. The receptor comes from a girl aged 2 to 9 in good health and CMV-seropositive. CDR3 nucleotides: TGCGCCAGCAGCCTTCCCGGGACAGGGGGCTACAATGAGCAGTTCTTC. This codes for CASSLPGTGGYNEQFF.